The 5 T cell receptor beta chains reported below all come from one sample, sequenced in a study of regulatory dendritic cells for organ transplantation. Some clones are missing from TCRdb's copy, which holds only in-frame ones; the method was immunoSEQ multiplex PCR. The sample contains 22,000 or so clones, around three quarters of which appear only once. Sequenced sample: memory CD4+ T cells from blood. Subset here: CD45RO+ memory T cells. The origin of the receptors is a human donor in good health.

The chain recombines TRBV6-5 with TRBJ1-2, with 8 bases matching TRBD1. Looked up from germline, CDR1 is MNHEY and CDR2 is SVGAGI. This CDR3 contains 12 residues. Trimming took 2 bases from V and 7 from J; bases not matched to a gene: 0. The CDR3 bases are TGTGCCAGCAGTTACGGACAGGGTGGCTACACCTTC. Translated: CASSYGQGGYTF.

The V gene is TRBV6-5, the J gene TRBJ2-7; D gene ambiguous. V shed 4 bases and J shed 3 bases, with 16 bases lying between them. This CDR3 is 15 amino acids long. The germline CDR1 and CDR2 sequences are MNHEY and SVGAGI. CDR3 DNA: TGTGCCAGCAGTTTAACAGATCCTTCCGTCTACGAGCAGTACTTC. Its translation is CASSLTDPSVYEQYF.

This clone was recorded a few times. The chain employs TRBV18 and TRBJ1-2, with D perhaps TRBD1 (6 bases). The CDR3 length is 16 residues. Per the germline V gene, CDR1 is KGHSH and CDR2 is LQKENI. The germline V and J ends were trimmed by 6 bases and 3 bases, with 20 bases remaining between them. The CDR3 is CASSDRAGALDYGYTF. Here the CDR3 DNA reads TGTGCCAGCTCGGACCGAGCGGGGGCTCTGGACTATGGCTACACCTTC.

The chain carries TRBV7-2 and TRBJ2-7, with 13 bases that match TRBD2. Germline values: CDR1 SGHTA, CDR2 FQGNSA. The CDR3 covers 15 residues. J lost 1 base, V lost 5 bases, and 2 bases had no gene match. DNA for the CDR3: TGTGCCAGCAGCACTAGCGGGGGGGGTTCCTACGAGCAGTACTTC. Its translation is CASSTSGGGSYEQYF. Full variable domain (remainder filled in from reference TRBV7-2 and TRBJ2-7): GAGVSQSPSNKVTEKGKDVELRCDPISGHTALYWYRQSLGQGLEFLIYFQGNSAPDKSGLPSDRFSAERTGGSVSTLTIQRTQQEDSAVYLCASSTSGGGSYEQYFGPGTRLTVT.

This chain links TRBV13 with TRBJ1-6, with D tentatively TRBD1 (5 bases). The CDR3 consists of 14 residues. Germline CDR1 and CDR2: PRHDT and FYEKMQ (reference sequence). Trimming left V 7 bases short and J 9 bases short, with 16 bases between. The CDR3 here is CASNVRTRGSPLHF. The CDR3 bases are TGTGCCAGCAACGTACGGACTAGGGGTTCACCCCTCCACTTT.